This T cell receptor (beta chain) was sequenced for a study of shared clonotypes between healthy human individuals. About the research overall: A couple of women and a few men aged 18 to 49 made up the donors.

The CDR3 totals 16 residues. Germline trimming cut 6 bases from V and 0 bases from J; bases unmatched to any gene: 6. The germline CDR1 and CDR2 sequences are MNHEY and SMNVEV (reference sequence). The assay was immunoSEQ multiplex PCR, and TCRdb's table has in-frame clones only and misses some. This table has some 1,100,000 clones, approximately 80% appearing once. The origin of this receptor is a man between 18 and 35 years old in good health. Some clones in this sample may be carry-over from other donors' samples. The chain employs TRBV27 and TRBJ2-3, with 10 bases lining up with TRBD2. The sample consisted of memory CD4+ T cells from PBMCs. This sample's subset: CD45RA-negative fraction. The CDR3 reads CASRRLAGASTDTQYF. Here the CDR3 DNA reads TGTGCCAGCAGGAGACTAGCGGGCGCTAGCACAGATACGCAGTATTTT.